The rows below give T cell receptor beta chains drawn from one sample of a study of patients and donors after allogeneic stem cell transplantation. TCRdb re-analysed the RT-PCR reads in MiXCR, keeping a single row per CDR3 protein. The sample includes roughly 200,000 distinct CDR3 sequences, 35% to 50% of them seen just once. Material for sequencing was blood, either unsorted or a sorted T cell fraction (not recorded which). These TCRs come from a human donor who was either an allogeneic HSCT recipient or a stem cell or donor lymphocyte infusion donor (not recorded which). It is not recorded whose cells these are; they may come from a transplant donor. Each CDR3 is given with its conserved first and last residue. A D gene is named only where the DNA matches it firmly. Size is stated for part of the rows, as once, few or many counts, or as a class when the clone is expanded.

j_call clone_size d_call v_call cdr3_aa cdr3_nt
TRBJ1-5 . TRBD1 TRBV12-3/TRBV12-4 CASGQGVFQPQHF TGTGCCAGCGGACAGGGGGTTTTTCAGCCCCAGCATTTT
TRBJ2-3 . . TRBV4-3 CASSQTEDNTDTQYF TGCGCCAGCAGCCAGACAGAAGATAACACAGATACGCAGTATTTT
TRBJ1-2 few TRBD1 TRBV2 CASSIKGAGYGYTF TGTGCCAGCAGCATAAAGGGGGCTGGATATGGCTACACCTTC
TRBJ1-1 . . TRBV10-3 CAISEWPGMNTEAFF TGTGCCATCAGTGAGTGGCCTGGCATGAACACTGAAGCTTTCTTT
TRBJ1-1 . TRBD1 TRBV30 CAWSAGDRGPGEAFF TGTGCCTGGTCTGCGGGGGACAGGGGTCCAGGTGAAGCTTTCTTT
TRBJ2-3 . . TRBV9 CASSVDGASTDTQYF TGTGCCAGCAGCGTCGACGGTGCTAGCACAGATACGCAGTATTTT
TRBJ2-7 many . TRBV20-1 CSAREVGSIPYEQYF TGCAGTGCTAGAGAGGTGGGCTCCATTCCCTACGAGCAGTACTTC
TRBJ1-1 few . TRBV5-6 CASSFGVGVGTEAFF TGTGCCAGCAGCTTCGGGGTGGGGGTAGGCACTGAAGCTTTCTTT
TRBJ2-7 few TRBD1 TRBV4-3 CASSQDTGGPHYEQYF TGCGCCAGCAGCCAAGATACAGGGGGCCCGCACTACGAGCAGTACTTC
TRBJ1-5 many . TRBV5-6 CASSLRVVNDGQPQHF TGTGCCAGCAGCTTGAGAGTGGTCAACGACGGACAGCCCCAGCATTTT
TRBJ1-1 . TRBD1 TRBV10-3 CASRDRGVTEAFF TGTGCCAGTCGGGACAGGGGAGTCACTGAAGCTTTCTTT
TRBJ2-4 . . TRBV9 CASSEDTSLAKNIQYF TGTGCCAGCAGCGAGGACACCAGCCTAGCCAAAAACATTCAGTACTTC
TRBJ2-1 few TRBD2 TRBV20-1 CSARPLAESYNEQFF TGCAGTGCTAGGCCCCTAGCGGAGTCCTACAATGAGCAGTTCTTC
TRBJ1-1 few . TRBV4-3 CASSQDRATLNTEAFF TGCGCCAGCAGCCAAGATAGGGCCACCTTGAACACTGAAGCTTTCTTT
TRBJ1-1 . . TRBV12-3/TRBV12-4 CASNLAGKAFF TGTGCCAGCAATTTAGCGGGGAAAGCTTTCTTT
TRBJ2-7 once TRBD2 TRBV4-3 CASSQGYPSGSYEQYF TGCGCCAGCAGCCAAGGTTACCCTAGCGGGAGCTACGAGCAGTACTTC
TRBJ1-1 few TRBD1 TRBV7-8 CASSTPRTGNTEAFF TGTGCCAGCAGTACCCCGAGGACAGGGAACACTGAAGCTTTCTTT
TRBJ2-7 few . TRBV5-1 CASSSTGPDKYEQYF TGCGCCAGCAGCTCCACCGGGCCAGATAAGTACGAGCAGTACTTC
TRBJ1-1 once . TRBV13 CASSVQATRGEAFF TGTGCCAGCAGCGTACAGGCGACCCGGGGTGAAGCTTTCTTT
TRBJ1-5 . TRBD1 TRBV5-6 CASSPTGDNQPQHF TGTGCCAGCAGCCCAACAGGGGATAATCAGCCCCAGCATTTT
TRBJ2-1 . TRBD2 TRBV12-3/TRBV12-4 CASSPSLAVSYNEQFF TGTGCCAGCAGCCCGAGCCTAGCGGTCTCCTACAATGAGCAGTTCTTC
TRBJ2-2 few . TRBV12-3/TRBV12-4 CASSFNTGELFF TGTGCCAGCAGTTTCAACACCGGGGAGCTGTTTTTT
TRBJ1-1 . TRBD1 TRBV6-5 CASSYRTGVEAFF TGTGCCAGCAGTTACCGGACAGGGGTAGAAGCTTTCTTT
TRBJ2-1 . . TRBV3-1 CASSQDSNYNEQFF TGTGCCAGCAGCCAAGACTCAAATTACAATGAGCAGTTCTTC
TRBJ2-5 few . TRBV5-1 CASKRGGETQYF TGCGCCAGCAAAAGGGGCGGGGAGACCCAGTACTTC
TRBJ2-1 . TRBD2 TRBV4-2 CASSQDGVSGTGYNEQFF TGTGCCAGCAGCCAAGATGGGGTAAGCGGGACCGGCTACAATGAGCAGTTCTTC
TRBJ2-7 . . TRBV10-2 CASSESEPGVQYF TGCGCCAGCAGTGAGTCAGAGCCGGGGGTGCAGTACTTC
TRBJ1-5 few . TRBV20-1 CSAAQGLHQPQHF TGCAGTGCTGCCCAGGGGTTGCATCAGCCCCAGCATTTT
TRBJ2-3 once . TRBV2 CASSGLGGSADTQYF TGTGCCAGCAGTGGGTTGGGGGGTAGCGCAGATACGCAGTATTTT
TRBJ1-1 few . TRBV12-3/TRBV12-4 CASSLETGPNTEAFF TGTGCCAGCAGTTTAGAAACAGGCCCGAACACTGAAGCTTTCTTT
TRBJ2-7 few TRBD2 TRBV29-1 CSVASSGWYEQYF TGCAGCGTTGCGTCTAGCGGGTGGTACGAGCAGTACTTC
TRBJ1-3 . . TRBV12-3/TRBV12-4 CASSFRRASGNTIYF TGTGCCAGCAGTTTCAGGAGGGCCTCTGGAAACACCATATATTTT
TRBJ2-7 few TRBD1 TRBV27 CASSPTGTGWYEQYF TGTGCCAGCAGTCCAACCGGGACAGGGTGGTACGAGCAGTACTTC
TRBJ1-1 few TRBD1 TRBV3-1 CASSRGQGASEAFF TGTGCCAGCAGCCGGGGACAGGGGGCGTCTGAAGCTTTCTTT
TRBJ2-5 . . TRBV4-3 CASSQDPVKGEFYF TGCGCCAGCAGCCAAGATCCTGTGAAAGGGGAGTTCTACTTC
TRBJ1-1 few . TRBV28 CASSFPGVRITEAFF TGTGCCAGCAGTTTCCCGGGGGTGAGAATCACTGAAGCTTTCTTT
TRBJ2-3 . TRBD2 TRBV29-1 CSVEGTSADTQYF TGCAGCGTTGAGGGAACTAGCGCAGATACGCAGTATTTT
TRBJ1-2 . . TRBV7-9 CASSLAGPTHGYTF TGTGCCAGCAGCTTAGCCGGACCCACCCATGGCTACACCTTC
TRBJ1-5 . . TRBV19 CASSNGIQPQHF TGTGCCAGTAGTAACGGGATTCAGCCCCAGCATTTT